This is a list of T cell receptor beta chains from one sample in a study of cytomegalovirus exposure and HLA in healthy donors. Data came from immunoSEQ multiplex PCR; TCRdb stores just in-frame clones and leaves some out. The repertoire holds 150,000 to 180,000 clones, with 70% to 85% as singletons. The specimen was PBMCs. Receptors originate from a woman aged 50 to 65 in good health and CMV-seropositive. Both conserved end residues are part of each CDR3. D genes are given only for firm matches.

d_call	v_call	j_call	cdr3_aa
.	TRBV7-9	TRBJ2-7	CASSLAEGTYEQYF
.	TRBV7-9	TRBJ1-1	CASSSREGNTEAFF
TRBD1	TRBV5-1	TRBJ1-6	CASSNGTGYSPLHF
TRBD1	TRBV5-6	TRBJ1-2	CASSLGGTGQGYGYTF
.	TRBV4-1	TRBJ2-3	CASSPGDTQYF
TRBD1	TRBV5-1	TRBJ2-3	CASSLAGDRADTQYF
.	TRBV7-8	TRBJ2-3	CASSLRGGWAGVEKDTQYF
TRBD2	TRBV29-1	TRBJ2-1	CSVEKLAGGINEQFF
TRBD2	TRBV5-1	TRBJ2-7	CASSLGNSGGAYEQYF
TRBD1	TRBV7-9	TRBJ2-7	CSSSSSGGYEQYF
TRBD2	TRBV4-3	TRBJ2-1	CASSATSGGANEQFF
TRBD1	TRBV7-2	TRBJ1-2	CASSSDRQTKSGYTF
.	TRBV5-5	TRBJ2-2	CASSLWQANTGELFF
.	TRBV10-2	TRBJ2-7	CASTLQVTYEQYF
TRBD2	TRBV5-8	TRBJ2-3	CASSLGKRGGRDTQYF
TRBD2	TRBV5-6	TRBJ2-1	CASSLLSREGDEQFF
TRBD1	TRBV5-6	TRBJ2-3	CASSLNGQGITDTQYF
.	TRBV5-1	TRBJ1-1	CASSHSPGTMNTEAFF
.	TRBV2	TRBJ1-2	CASTWTANYGYTF
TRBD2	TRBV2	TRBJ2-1	CASSDGTRNVNEQFF
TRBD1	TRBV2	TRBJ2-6	CASIKGATGANVLTF
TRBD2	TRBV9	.	CASSVGAGGSRYEQYF
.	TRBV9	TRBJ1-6	CASSASHDSSPLHF
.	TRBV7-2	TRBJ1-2	CASSLDSSNNYGYTF
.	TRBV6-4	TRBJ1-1	CASRSSTGNTEAFF
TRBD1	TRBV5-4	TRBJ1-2	CASSPGQGDGYTF
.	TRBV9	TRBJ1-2	CASSVVSGVGYTF
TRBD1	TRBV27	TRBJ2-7	CASSGTGGPSYEQYF
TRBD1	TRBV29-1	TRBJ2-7	CSVKQGYEQYF
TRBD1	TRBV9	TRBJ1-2	CASSGEGTGEGYTF
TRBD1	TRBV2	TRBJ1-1	CASARDRETEAFF
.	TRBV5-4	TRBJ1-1	CASSIGTEAFF
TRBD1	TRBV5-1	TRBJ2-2	CASSGQGSTGELFF
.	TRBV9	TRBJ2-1	CASSVGAGDHNEQFF
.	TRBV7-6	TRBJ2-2	CASRTGTGELFF
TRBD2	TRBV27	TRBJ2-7	CASRTTAGDYEQYF
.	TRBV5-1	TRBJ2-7	CASSWGVNEQYF
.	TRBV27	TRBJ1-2	CASSLDPGKGHGYTF
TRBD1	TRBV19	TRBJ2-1	CASSIIGTVDNEQFF
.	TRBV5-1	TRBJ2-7	CASSWRSTDYEQYF
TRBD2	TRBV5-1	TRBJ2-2	CASSLLAGGSTGELFF
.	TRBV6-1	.	CASITPQTGSYEQYF
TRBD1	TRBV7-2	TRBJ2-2	CASSSGTAINGAGELFF
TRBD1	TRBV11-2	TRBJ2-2	CASSLPGQDRELFF
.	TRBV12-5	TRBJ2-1	CASGLDSLRLSIYNEQFF
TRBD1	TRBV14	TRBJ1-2	CASSQDSGTGGGYTF
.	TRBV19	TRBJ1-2	CASSTKRQENNGYTF
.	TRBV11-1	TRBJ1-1	CASSQRLGNTEAFF
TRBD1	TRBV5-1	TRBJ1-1	CASSLEGGQGTEAFF
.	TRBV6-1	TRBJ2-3	CASSETPFASQSTDTQYF
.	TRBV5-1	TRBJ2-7	CASSPGHSSYEQYF
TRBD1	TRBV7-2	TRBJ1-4	CASSLDGTGKTEKLFF
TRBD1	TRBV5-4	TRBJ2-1	CASSLNTGGYHEQFF
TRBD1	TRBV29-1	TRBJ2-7	CSVAGTGESYEQYF
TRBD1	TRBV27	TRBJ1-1	CASSLWRTGSEAFF
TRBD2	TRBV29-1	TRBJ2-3	CSVGGTREVDTQYF
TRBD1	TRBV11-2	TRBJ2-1	CASSGQVYNEQFF
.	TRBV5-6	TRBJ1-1	CASSAPQGTEAFF
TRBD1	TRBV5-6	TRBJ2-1	CASSLGQGINEQFF
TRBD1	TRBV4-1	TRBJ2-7	CASSQEAVQGGGYEQYF